The 30 T cell receptor beta chains below all came from one sample that was sequenced in a study of blood T cell repertoires in COVID-19. Clones were sequenced by immunoSEQ multiplex PCR, and TCRdb holds only the in-frame ones, with some missing. Of around 58,000 clones in the sample, less than 90% were seen once. Sequenced input: peripheral blood. Receptors were obtained from a human donor in a cohort sampled during active COVID-19.

The sample holds a few counts of this clone. The V call is TRBV29-1, the J call TRBJ1-3; D might be TRBD1 (5 bases). The V end lost 3 bases, the J end lost 1 base, and 16 bases lay between the germline ends. The CDR3 totals 16 residues. In germline, CDR1 is SQVTM, CDR2 ANQGSEA. The CDR3 DNA reads as TGCAGCGTTGACGCGGGGGGTGGGGCATCTGGAAACACCATATATTTT. This gives the protein CSVDAGGGASGNTIYF.

A note on this clone: The junction departs from germline at one end; a sequencing error may be responsible. The J gene is TRBJ2-7, the V gene TRBV5-4; D unclear. Germline V gives CDR1 SGHNT, CDR2 YYREEE (reference sequence). CDR3 length: 11 amino acids. CDR3 in amino acids: CAGSSRGEQYF. CDR3 nucleotide sequence: TGTGCCGGCAGCTCCAGAGGCGAGCAGTACTTC.

V and J are TRBV19 and TRBJ2-1; 11 bases agree with TRBD2. The germline V gene has CDR1 LNHDA and CDR2 SQIVND (reference sequence). With 4 bases clipped from V and 15 bases from J, the junction kept 14 bases outside the gene matches. The CDR3 extends over 15 amino acids. This chain's CDR3 is CASSTNSGGANLPFF. CDR3 DNA sequence: TGTGCCAGTAGTACAAATAGCGGGGGGGCGAATTTACCGTTCTTC.

This chain links TRBV19 with TRBJ2-5, with 9 nucleotides matching TRBD1. The germline gives CDR1 LNHDA, CDR2 SQIVND (reference sequence). The length of the CDR3 is 14 residues. After removal of 4 bases from V and 4 bases from J, the junction contained 4 bases not matched to a gene. The CDR3 nucleotides are TGTGCCAGTAGTACCCCGGACAGGGGAGAGACCCAGTACTTC. Protein: CASSTPDRGETQYF.

The chain recombines TRBV7-9 with TRBJ2-7; weak D call: TRBD1 (6 bases). Germline V gene sequence: CDR1 SEHNR, CDR2 FQNEAQ (reference sequence). The CDR3 consists of 14 residues. Trimming cost V 4 bases and J 6 bases, with 16 bases left between them. CDR3 loop: CASSSGTRLSEQYF. The CDR3 nucleotides read TGTGCCAGCAGCTCCGGGACACGTTTAAGCGAGCAGTACTTC. The full variable domain, its missing parts supplied by reference TRBV7-9 and TRBJ2-7, is DTGVSQNPRHKITKRGQNVTFRCDPISEHNRLYWYRQTLGQGPEFLTYFQNEAQLEKSRLLSDRFSAERPKGSFSTLEIQRTEQGDSAMYLCASSSGTRLSEQYFGPGTRLTVT.

This sequence joins TRBV18 and TRBJ1-1; D remains unclear. Trimming cost V 6 bases and J 5 bases, with 13 bases left between them. There are 13 residues in the CDR3. Per the germline V gene, CDR1 is KGHSH and CDR2 is LQKENI. Here the CDR3 DNA reads TGTGCCAGCTCCCCGGAGATCGGAACTGAAGCTTTCTTT. It codes for CASSPEIGTEAFF.

CDR3 sequence: CASSPGYNEQFF. Here the CDR3 DNA reads TGTGCCAGCAGCCCAGGATACAATGAGCAGTTCTTC. The chain carries TRBV13 and TRBJ2-1; D is uncertain. Germline V CDR1 and CDR2: PRHDT, FYEKMQ (reference sequence). Trimming pared 5 bases from V and 4 bases from J, leaving 6 bases between. This CDR3 is built from 12 residues.

This chain uses TRBV19 with TRBJ2-7; TRBD2 matches at 8 bases. V shed 4 bases and J 7 bases; nucleotides not matched to a gene: 9. Germline V gives CDR1 LNHDA, CDR2 SQIVND (reference sequence). There are 14 residues in the CDR3. The CDR3 reads CASSNRGGAGEQYF. CDR3 nucleotides: TGTGCCAGTAGTAACCGGGGGGGGGCGGGGGAGCAGTACTTC.

This sequence joins TRBV9 and TRBJ2-3, with TRBD2 identical over 7 bases. CDR1 and CDR2 from the germline V gene are SGDLS and YYNGEE. CDR3 length equals 15 residues. Trimming took 2 bases from V and 0 from J; bases not matched to a gene: 3. CDR3 residues: CASSVSGGSTDTQYF. CDR3 nucleotides: TGTGCCAGCAGCGTGTCCGGGGGGAGCACAGATACGCAGTATTTT.

This clone has only a few counts. The rearrangement uses TRBV11-3 and TRBJ2-5; unclear D gene. Looked up from germline, CDR1 is SGHNT and CDR2 is YENEEA. CDR3 size: 14 residues. Trimming shortened V by 3 bases and J by 4 bases, and 12 bases separated the two germline ends. The CDR3 bases are TGTGCCAGCAGCTTTGGTGGGTCGGGAGAGACCCAGTACTTC. It codes for CASSFGGSGETQYF.

There are a few counts of this clone. V usage is TRBV3-1 (or the pseudogene TRBV3-2) and J usage is TRBJ2-7; D ambiguous. CDR3 size: 15 residues. The V gene's germline CDR1 is LGHDT and CDR2 YNNKEL (reference sequence). V was trimmed by 0 bases and J by 2 bases, leaving 11 bases between them. This CDR3 is CASSQDNGWAYEQYF. The CDR3 DNA reads as TGTGCCAGCAGCCAAGATAACGGGTGGGCCTACGAGCAGTACTTC.

This clone was picked up a small number of times. The chain is built from TRBV3-1 (or the pseudogene TRBV3-2) and TRBJ1-6; 7 bases align to TRBD1. The CDR3 covers 14 residues. Germline V gene sequence: CDR1 LGHDT, CDR2 YNNKEL (reference sequence). V lost 8 bases, J lost 8 bases, and 9 bases stayed unmatched. CDR3 DNA sequence: TGTGCCAGCGGCTTCGAGGGGGCTTATTCACCCCTCCACTTT. Translated: CASGFEGAYSPLHF.

This rearrangement joins TRBV7-2 to TRBJ1-1; 7 nucleotides line up with TRBD1. CDR1 is SGHTA and CDR2 is FQGNSA in the germline V gene. The ends lost 2 bases at V and 5 bases at J; junction bases unmatched: 17. The CDR3 length is 18 residues. The CDR3 DNA follows: TGTGCCAGCAGCTTAAACGCCGACCCGGCAGGGGGATGGACTGAAGCTTTCTTT. Its translation: CASSLNADPAGGWTEAFF.

The chain couples TRBV7-2 to TRBJ1-2, with 10 bases identical to TRBD1. Germline V gene sequence: CDR1 SGHTA, CDR2 FQGNSA. After removal of 6 bases from V and 4 bases from J, the junction contained 8 bases not matched to a gene. This CDR3 has 15 residues. The CDR3 reads CASSSGGTGVYGYTF. The CDR3 nucleotides read TGTGCCAGCAGTTCCGGGGGGACAGGGGTCTATGGCTACACCTTC.

In this sample, this clone turned up once. The J gene is TRBJ2-3, the V gene TRBV9, with 9 bases matching TRBD1. This CDR3 comprises 16 residues. CDR1 is SGDLS, CDR2 YYNGEE, per germline. V trimming: 4 bases; J trimming: 0 bases; junction bases outside the gene matches: 6. CDR3 coding DNA: TGTGCCAGCAGCTCGGGACAGGGCTTTAGCACAGATACGCAGTATTTT. Translated, it gives CASSSGQGFSTDTQYF.

The chain carries TRBV4-1 and TRBJ2-3; D is possibly TRBD2 (5 bases). This CDR3 is built from 16 residues. The germline gives CDR1 MGHRA, CDR2 YSYEKL. The V gene lost 1 base and the J gene lost 9 bases, with 20 bases spanning the gap. For the CDR3, the DNA is TGCGCCAGCAGCCAAGGACTAATGGGGTTGCGAGACACGCAGTATTTT. Translated: CASSQGLMGLRDTQYF.

The CDR3 region has the DNA TGTGCCAGCAGCCAACAAGGAGGGACTGAAGCTTTCTTT. Protein sequence: CASSQQGGTEAFF. The chain uses TRBV14 and TRBJ1-1; D unclear. From germline, CDR1 is SGHDN and CDR2 FVKESK. The CDR3 has 13 amino acids. V shed 2 bases and J shed 5 bases, with 9 bases lying between them.

Concerning this clone itself: Other DNA sequences in the same sample also yield this CDR3. The V and J genes are TRBV10-3 and TRBJ2-1; TRBD2 agrees at 10 bases. Trimming cost V 8 bases and J 6 bases; bases outside gene matches: 7. The CDR3 extends over 14 amino acids. Germline CDR1 ENHRY, CDR2 SYGVKD. CDR3 nucleotides: TGTGCCATCGGGAGCGGGGGGGCGGGCAATGAGCAGTTCTTC. Protein sequence: CAIGSGGAGNEQFF.

This clone appeared a single time. The V and J genes are TRBV27 and TRBJ1-3, with a tentative D call TRBD1 (6 bases). The CDR3 consists of 16 residues. Looked up from germline, CDR1 is MNHEY and CDR2 is SMNVEV (reference sequence). Trimming left V 5 bases short and J 0 bases short, with 14 bases between. CDR3 protein: CASSKGQFSSGNTIYF. CDR3 coding DNA: TGTGCCAGCAGTAAAGGACAGTTTAGCTCTGGAAACACCATATATTTT.

This sequence joins TRBV4-3 and TRBJ1-6; D may be TRBD1 (6 bases). Germline V CDR1 and CDR2: LGHNA, YSLEER. V was cut by 0 bases and J by 7 bases, with 19 bases left in between. The CDR3 runs to 18 residues. The CDR3 here is CASSQEIGQWTVNSPLHF. CDR3 DNA: TGCGCCAGCAGCCAAGAGATTGGGCAATGGACAGTAAATTCACCCCTCCACTTT.

This clone has a handful of counts. The chain employs TRBV12-5 and TRBJ2-5; D is unresolved. Germline CDR1 and CDR2: LGHNT and FRNRAP. The V end was cut by 0 bases, the J end by 2 bases, with 10 bases between. The CDR3 has 15 residues. The CDR3 loop is CASGLVRGVQETQYF. In DNA form, the CDR3 reads TGTGCTAGTGGTTTGGTTCGCGGAGTACAAGAGACCCAGTACTTC.

This clone has only one observation. V is TRBV11-2 and J is TRBJ1-2, with 7 nucleotides matching TRBD1. V was clipped by 7 bases and J by 8 bases; unmatched bases: 13. Germline V gene lookup returns CDR1 SGHAT and CDR2 FQNNGV. The CDR3 loop spans 14 amino acids. The CDR3 loop is CASNGQAKSGGYTF. The CDR3 DNA follows: TGTGCCAGCAACGGACAGGCCAAATCTGGGGGCTACACCTTC.

The V gene is TRBV3-1 (or the pseudogene TRBV3-2), the J gene TRBJ1-2; D is unresolved. Per germline, CDR1 LGHDT and CDR2 YNNKEL (reference sequence). The CDR3 is 12 amino acids. V lost 1 base, J lost 6 bases, and 6 bases lay in between. Written as DNA, the CDR3 is TGTGCCAGCAGCCAAGCGATAGATGGCTACACCTTC. Translating gives CASSQAIDGYTF.

The V gene is TRBV6-6, the J gene TRBJ1-2; 8 nucleotides line up with TRBD1. The CDR3 is 15 amino acids. Germline V lookup: CDR1 MNHNY, CDR2 SVGAGI (reference sequence). V shed 4 bases and J 0 bases; nucleotides not matched to a gene: 4. The CDR3: CASSFDRGANYGYTF. The CDR3 nucleotides read TGTGCCAGCAGTTTCGACAGGGGCGCTAACTATGGCTACACCTTC.

J is TRBJ2-7 and V is TRBV19, with 9 bases matching TRBD1. The ends lost 6 bases at V and 5 bases at J; junction bases unmatched: 5. There are 13 residues in the CDR3. Per germline, CDR1 LNHDA and CDR2 SQIVND (reference sequence). Here the CDR3 DNA reads TGTGCCAGTAGGGACAGGGGATCGAACGAGCAGTACTTC. Its protein product is CASRDRGSNEQYF. Drawing the rest from reference TRBV19 and TRBJ2-7, the complete variable domain is DGGITQSPKYLFRKEGQNVTLSCEQNLNHDAMYWYRQDPGQGLRLIYYSQIVNDFQKGDIAEGYSVSREKKESFPLTVTSAQKNPTAFYLCASRDRGSNEQYFGPGTRLTVT.

The CDR3 bases are TGCAGTGCTAGTCTCCTCGGTGGTGGGACCCAGTACTTC. Its translation: CSASLLGGGTQYF. The chain is built from TRBV20-1 and TRBJ2-5; no definite D call. V was clipped by 3 bases and J by 7 bases, with 15 bases between them. CDR1 is DFQATT and CDR2 is SNEGSKA in the germline V gene (reference sequence). The CDR3 consists of 13 residues.

The rearrangement joins TRBV14 to TRBJ1-1; D not certain. Per the germline V gene, CDR1 is SGHDN and CDR2 is FVKESK. V was pared by 1 base and J by 0 bases, with 18 bases between. The CDR3 loop spans 18 amino acids. Here the CDR3 DNA reads TGTGCCAGCAGCCAAGGTCCCTCCACGGGGTGGGTGAACACTGAAGCTTTCTTT. Its protein is CASSQGPSTGWVNTEAFF.

This chain links TRBV7-8 with TRBJ1-3; perhaps TRBD1 as D (6 bases). CDR1 and CDR2 from the germline V gene are SGHVS and FQNEAQ. The V gene lost 2 bases and the J gene lost 0 bases, with 14 bases spanning the gap. CDR3 length equals 17 residues. The CDR3 sequence: CASSLPSNRVSGNTIYF. As DNA, the CDR3 is TGTGCCAGCAGCTTACCCTCCAACAGGGTCTCTGGAAACACCATATATTTT.

V is TRBV10-3 and J is TRBJ2-3; 10 bases are shared with TRBD2. Germline-derived CDR1 and CDR2 are ENHRY and SYGVKD. The CDR3 runs 15 residues. The V and J ends lost 10 bases and 4 bases, in that order; junction bases with no gene match: 11. CDR3 loop: CATRVASGGSDTQYF. The CDR3 DNA is TGTGCCACCCGCGTGGCTAGCGGGGGATCAGATACGCAGTATTTT.

The chain uses TRBV6-4 and TRBJ1-1; 7 bases match TRBD1. V trimming: 6 bases; J trimming: 0 bases; junction bases outside the gene matches: 7. Germline-derived CDR1 and CDR2 are MRHNA and SNTAGT. The CDR3 has 15 amino acids. The CDR3 DNA reads TGTGCCAGCAGCAGGGACAGTTTCATGAACACTGAAGCTTTCTTT. Protein product: CASSRDSFMNTEAFF.